The 4 T cell receptor beta chains below were found in one sample sequenced in a study of neurological immune-mediated disorders. TCRdb recomputed calls from the 5' RACE reads with MiXCR, one row per CDR3 protein. The table shows approximately 52,000 distinct CDR3 sequences, with about 3.7% occurring only once. The sample was PBMCs. Source of these receptors: a man aged 40-49 years with multiple sclerosis.

Many counts were recorded for this clonotype. The V gene is TRBV2, the J gene TRBJ1-2; D possibly corresponds to TRBD1 (6 bases). The CDR3 contains 14 residues. The V gene lost 6 bases and the J gene lost 5 bases, with 16 bases spanning the gap. Germline-derived CDR1 and CDR2 are SNHLY and FYNNEI. The CDR3 DNA is TGTGCCAGCAGGGAAAGCGGACAGATGTATGGCTACACCTTC. Its translation: CASRESGQMYGYTF.

This clonotype was observed many times. The CDR3 spells CAISEPRGVVQFF. In DNA, the CDR3 is TGTGCCATCAGTGAGCCTCGGGGAGTGGTGCAGTTCTTC. The chain carries TRBV10-3 and TRBJ2-1; D is perhaps TRBD2 (5 bases). V lost 2 bases to trimming and J lost 12 bases, with 14 bases between them. The CDR3 length is 13 residues. CDR1 is ENHRY and CDR2 is SYGVKD in the germline V gene.

There are many counts of this clonotype. This chain's CDR3 is CASSLTYTPIISQPQHF. Written as DNA, the CDR3 is TGTGCCAGCAGTTTAACTTATACCCCCATAATTAGTCAGCCCCAGCATTTT. This chain joins TRBV27 and TRBJ1-5; unclear D gene. This CDR3 contains 17 residues. Per germline, CDR1 MNHEY and CDR2 SMNVEV (reference sequence). Trimming shortened V by 2 bases and J by 6 bases, and 20 bases separated the two germline ends.

This clonotype was seen many times. The chain combines TRBV20-1 with TRBJ1-5, with D possibly matching TRBD1 (6 bases). The CDR3 sequence is 16 residues long. The germline V and J ends were trimmed by 3 bases and 1 base, with 16 bases remaining between them. Germline values: CDR1 DFQATT, CDR2 SNEGSKA (reference sequence). The CDR3 spells CSASEGGVSSNQPQHF. CDR3 nucleotide sequence: TGCAGTGCTAGTGAGGGGGGCGTTTCGAGCAATCAGCCCCAGCATTTT.